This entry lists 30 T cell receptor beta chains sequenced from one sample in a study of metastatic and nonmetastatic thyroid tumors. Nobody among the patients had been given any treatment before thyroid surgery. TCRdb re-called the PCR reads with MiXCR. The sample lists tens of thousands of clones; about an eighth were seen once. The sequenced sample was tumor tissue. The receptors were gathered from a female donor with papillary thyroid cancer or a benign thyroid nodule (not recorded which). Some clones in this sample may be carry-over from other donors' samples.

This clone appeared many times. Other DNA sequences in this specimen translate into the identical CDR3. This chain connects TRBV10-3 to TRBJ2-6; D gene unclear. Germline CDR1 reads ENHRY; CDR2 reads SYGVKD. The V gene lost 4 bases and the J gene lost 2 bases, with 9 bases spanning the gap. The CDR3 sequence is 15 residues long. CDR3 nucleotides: TGTGCCATCAGTGGGTCTGTGACTGGGGCCAACGTCCTGACTTTC. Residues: CAISGSVTGANVLTF.

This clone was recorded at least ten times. The CDR3 sequence is CASRKQGNEQYF. DNA for the CDR3: TGTGCCAGCAGAAAACAGGGGAACGAGCAGTACTTC. This chain links TRBV2 with TRBJ2-7; 7 nucleotides match TRBD1. Per the germline V gene, CDR1 is SNHLY and CDR2 is FYNNEI. CDR3 length equals 12 residues. J was trimmed by 5 bases and V by 6 bases; bases with no gene match: 4.

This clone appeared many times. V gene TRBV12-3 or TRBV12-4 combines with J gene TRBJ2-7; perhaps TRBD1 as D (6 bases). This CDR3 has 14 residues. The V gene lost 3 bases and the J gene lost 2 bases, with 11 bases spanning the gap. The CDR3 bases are TGTGCCAGCAGTTTGTTGGGACACCCCTACGAGCAGTACTTC. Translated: CASSLLGHPYEQYF.

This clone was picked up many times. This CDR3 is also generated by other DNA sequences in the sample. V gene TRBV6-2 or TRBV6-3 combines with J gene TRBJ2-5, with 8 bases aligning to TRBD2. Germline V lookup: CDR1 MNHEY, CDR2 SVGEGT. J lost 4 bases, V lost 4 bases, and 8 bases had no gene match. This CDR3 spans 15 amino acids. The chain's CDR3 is CASSSGGRDRETQYF. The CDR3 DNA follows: TGTGCCAGCAGTTCGGGAGGGCGGGATAGAGAGACCCAGTACTTC.

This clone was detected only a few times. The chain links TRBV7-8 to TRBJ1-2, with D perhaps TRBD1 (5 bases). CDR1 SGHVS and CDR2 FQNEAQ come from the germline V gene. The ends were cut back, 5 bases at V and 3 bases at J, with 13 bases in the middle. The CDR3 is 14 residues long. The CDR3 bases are TGTGCCAGCAGCCCCGAGGGGATGGACTATGGCTACACCTTC. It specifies CASSPEGMDYGYTF.

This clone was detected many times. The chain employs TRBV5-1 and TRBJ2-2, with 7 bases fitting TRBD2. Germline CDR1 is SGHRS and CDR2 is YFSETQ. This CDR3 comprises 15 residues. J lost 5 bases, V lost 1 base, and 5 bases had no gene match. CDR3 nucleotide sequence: TGCGCCAGCAGCTTGACGGGAGGCGGGACCGGGGAGCTGTTTTTT. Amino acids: CASSLTGGGTGELFF.

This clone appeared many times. The CDR3 is CASTRYSGELFF. The CDR3 DNA reads TGTGCCAGTACTCGTTACTCCGGGGAGCTGTTTTTT. The genes are TRBV19 and TRBJ2-2; D is unresolved. Germline-derived CDR1 and CDR2 are LNHDA and SQIVND (reference sequence). CDR3 size: 12 residues. Trimming stripped 7 bases from V and 6 bases from J, with 9 bases between.

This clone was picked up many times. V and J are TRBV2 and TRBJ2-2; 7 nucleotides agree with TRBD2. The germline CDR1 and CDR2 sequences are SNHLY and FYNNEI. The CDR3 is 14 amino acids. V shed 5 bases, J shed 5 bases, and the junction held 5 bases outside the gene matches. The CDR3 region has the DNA TGTGCCAGCAGTCACGGGAGGAAAACCGGGGAGCTGTTTTTT. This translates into CASSHGRKTGELFF.

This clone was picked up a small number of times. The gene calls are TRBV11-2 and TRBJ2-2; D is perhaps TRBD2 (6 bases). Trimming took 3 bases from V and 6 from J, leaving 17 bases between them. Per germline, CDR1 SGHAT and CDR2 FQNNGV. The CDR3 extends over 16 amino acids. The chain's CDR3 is CASSFYLGSGAGELFF. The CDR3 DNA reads TGTGCCAGCAGCTTTTACCTCGGGAGTGGGGCCGGGGAGCTGTTTTTT.

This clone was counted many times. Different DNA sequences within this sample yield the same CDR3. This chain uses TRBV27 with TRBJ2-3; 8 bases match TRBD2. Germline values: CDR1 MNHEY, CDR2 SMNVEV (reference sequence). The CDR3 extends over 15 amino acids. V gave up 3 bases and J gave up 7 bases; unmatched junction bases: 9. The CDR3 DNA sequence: TGTGCCAGCAGTTTTGCTAGCGGGTTAGGAAATACGCAGTATTTT. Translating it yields CASSFASGLGNTQYF.

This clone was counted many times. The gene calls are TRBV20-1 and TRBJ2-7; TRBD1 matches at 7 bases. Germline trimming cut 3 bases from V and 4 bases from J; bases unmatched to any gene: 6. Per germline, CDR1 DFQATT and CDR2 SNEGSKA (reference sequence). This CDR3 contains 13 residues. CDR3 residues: CSARPGTAYEQYF. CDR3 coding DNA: TGCAGTGCTAGGCCCGGGACAGCATACGAGCAGTACTTC.

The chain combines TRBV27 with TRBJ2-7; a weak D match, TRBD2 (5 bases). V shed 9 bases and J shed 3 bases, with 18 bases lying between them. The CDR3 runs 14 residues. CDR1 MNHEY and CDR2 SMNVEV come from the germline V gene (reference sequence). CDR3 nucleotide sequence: TGTGCCAGAACCCGGTGGAACGGGGACTACGAGCAGTACTTC. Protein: CARTRWNGDYEQYF.

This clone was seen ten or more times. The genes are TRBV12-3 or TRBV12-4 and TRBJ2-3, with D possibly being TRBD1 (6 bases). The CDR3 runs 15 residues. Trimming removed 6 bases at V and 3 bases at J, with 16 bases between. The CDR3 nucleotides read TGTGCCAGCAGCCCTCCTGGACAGTTGACAGATACGCAGTATTTT. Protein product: CASSPPGQLTDTQYF.

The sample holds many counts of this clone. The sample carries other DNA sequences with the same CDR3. The DNA for the CDR3 is TGTGCCAGCAGTTTATCGGCAACAGAAGCTTTCTTT. Encoded protein: CASSLSATEAFF. The chain couples TRBV12-3 or TRBV12-4 to TRBJ1-1; D is ambiguous. This CDR3 has 12 residues. V lost 2 bases, J lost 8 bases, and 9 bases lay in between.

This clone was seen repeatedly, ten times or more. The CDR3 region has the DNA TGCAGCGTTGAATCACCCGTCAACACTGAAGCTTTCTTT. Protein sequence: CSVESPVNTEAFF. The chain is built from TRBV29-1 and TRBJ1-1, with D hard to call. CDR1 SQVTM and CDR2 ANQGSEA come from the germline V gene. Between the trimmed V and J ends, which lost 2 bases and 2 bases, there was a span of 9 bases. The CDR3 totals 13 residues.

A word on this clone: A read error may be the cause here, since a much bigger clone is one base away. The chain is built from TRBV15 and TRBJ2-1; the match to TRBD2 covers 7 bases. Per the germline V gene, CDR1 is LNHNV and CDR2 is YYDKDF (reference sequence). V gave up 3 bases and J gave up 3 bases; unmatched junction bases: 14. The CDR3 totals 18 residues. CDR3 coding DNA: TGTGCCACCAGCAGGCCCCGAGGAGGCGGGAGCCTCTACAATGAGCAGTTCTTC. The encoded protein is CATSRPRGGGSLYNEQFF.

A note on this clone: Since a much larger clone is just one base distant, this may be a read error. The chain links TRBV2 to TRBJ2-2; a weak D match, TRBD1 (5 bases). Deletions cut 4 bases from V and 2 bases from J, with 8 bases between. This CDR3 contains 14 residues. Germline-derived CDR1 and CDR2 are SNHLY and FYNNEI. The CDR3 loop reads CASSGRVNTGELFF. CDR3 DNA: TGTGCCAGCAGTGGCAGGGTCAACACCGGGGAGCTGTTTTTT.

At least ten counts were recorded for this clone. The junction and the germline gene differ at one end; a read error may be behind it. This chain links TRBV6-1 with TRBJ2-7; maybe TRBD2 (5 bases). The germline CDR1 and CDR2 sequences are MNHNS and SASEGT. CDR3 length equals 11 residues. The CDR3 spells CASGEGDEQYF. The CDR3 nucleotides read TGTGCCAGCGGTGAGGGAGACGAGCAGTACTTC.

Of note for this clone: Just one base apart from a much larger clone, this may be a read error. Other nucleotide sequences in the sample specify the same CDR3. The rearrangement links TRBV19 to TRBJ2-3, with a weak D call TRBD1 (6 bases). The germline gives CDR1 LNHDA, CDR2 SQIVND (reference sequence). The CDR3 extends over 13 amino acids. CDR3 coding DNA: TGTGCCAGTAGTTCATTCAGGGGTGATACACAGTATTTT. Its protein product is CASSSFRGDTQYF.

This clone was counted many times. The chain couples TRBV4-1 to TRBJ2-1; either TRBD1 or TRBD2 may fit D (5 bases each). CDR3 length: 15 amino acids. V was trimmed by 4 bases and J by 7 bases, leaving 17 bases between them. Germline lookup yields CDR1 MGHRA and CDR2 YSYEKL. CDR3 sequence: CASSPTPGRSNEQFF. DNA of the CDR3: TGCGCCAGCAGCCCTACACCGGGACGGAGTAATGAGCAGTTCTTC.

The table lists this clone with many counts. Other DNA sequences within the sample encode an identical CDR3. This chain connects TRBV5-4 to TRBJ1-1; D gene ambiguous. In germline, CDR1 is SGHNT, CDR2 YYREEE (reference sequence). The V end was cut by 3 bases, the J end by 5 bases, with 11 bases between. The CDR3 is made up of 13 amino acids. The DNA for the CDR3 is TGTGCCAGCAGCTCAGGAAGGGAAACTGAAGCTTTCTTT. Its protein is CASSSGRETEAFF.

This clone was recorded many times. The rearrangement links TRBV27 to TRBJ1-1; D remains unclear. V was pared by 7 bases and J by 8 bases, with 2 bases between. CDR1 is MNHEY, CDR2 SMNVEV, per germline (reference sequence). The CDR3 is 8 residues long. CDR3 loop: CASKEAFF. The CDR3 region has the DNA TGTGCCAGCAAAGAAGCTTTCTTT.

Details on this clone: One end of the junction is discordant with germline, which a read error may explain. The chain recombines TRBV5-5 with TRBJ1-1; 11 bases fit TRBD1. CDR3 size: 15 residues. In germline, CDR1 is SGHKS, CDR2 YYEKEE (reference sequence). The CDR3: CASSLGDRGETEDFF. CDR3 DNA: TGTGCCAGCAGCTTGGGGGACAGGGGGGAGACTGAAGATTTCTTT.

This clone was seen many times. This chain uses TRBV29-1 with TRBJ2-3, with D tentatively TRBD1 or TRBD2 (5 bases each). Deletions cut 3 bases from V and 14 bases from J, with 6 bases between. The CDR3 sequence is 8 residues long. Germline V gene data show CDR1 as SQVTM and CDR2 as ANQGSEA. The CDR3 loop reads CSVERGYF. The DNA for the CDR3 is TGCAGCGTTGAGAGGGGGTATTTT.

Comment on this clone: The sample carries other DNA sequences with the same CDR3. The CDR3 loop reads CASSQGGTPYEQYF. The DNA for the CDR3 is TGCGCCAGCAGCCAAGGAGGTACCCCCTACGAGCAGTACTTC. This sequence joins TRBV4-1 and TRBJ2-7; D not certain. The germline gives CDR1 MGHRA, CDR2 YSYEKL. CDR3 size: 14 residues. With 1 base removed from V and 2 bases from J, the gap between germline ends came to 9 bases.

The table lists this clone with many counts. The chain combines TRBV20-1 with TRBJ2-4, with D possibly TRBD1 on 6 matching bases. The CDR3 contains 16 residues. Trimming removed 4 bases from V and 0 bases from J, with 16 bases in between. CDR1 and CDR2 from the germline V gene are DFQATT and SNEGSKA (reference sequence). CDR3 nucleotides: TGCAGTGCTACCCCCAGGGGTGGGGTAGCCAAAAACATTCAGTACTTC. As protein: CSATPRGGVAKNIQYF.

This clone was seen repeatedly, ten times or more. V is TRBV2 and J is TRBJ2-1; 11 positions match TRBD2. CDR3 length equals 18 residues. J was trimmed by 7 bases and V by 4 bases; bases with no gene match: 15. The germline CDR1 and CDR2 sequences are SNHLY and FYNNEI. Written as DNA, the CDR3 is TGTGCCAGCAGTGGGGCCGGGACTAGCGGAGGTCGTGGGAATGAGCAGTTCTTC. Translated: CASSGAGTSGGRGNEQFF.

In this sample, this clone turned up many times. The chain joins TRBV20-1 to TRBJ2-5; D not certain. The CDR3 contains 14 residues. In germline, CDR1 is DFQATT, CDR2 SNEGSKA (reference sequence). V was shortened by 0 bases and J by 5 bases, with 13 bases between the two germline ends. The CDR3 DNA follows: TGCAGTGCTAGAGAAGGGCGAATCCTGGAGACCCAGTACTTC. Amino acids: CSAREGRILETQYF.

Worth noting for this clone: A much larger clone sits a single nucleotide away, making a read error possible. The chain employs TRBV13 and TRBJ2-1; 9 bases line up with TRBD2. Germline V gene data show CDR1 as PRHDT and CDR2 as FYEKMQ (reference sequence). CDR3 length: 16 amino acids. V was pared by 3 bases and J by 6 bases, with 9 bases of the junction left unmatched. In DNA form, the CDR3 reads TGTGCCAGCAGCTTCTATGGGACTAGCTGGACCAATGAGCAGTTCTTC. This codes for CASSFYGTSWTNEQFF.

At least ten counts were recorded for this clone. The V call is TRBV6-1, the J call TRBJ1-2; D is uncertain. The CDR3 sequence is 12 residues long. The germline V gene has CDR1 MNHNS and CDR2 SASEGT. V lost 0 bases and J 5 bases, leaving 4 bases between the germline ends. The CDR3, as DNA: TGTGCCAGCAGTGAAGCCAGATATGGCTACACCTTC. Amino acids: CASSEARYGYTF.